This entry is about one TCR beta chain. CDR3 length: 13 residues. Germline values: CDR1 MDHEN, CDR2 SYDVKM. V dropped 6 bases and J dropped 4; count of bases not matched to a gene: 2. The sample comes from a study of technical replicates of blood from a few donors. The data were produced by immunoSEQ multiplex PCR, yet TCRdb's version contains in-frame clones alone and is incomplete. The table shows about 84,000 clones, with roughly 93% occurring only once. The chain is built from TRBV28 and TRBJ1-4; 7 bases line up with TRBD1. The receptor's source is a human donor in good health. The sequencing input was T cells isolated from PBMCs. CDR3: CASSWDSNEKLFF. In nucleotides, the CDR3 is TGTGCCAGCAGCTGGGACAGTAATGAAAAACTGTTTTTT.